The 4 T cell receptor beta chains presented below share a single source sample, sequenced in a study of tumor-infiltrating lymphocytes in localized non-small cell lung cancer. Repertoires were generated with immunoSEQ multiplex PCR, while TCRdb's copy carries only in-frame clones and drops some. The sample includes roughly 12,000 clones, about 70% of them seen just once. Sequencing used uninvolved lung tissue not adjacent to the tumor. The source of these receptors is a human donor with non-small cell lung cancer.

The genes are TRBV11-3 and TRBJ2-1; 8 bases agree with TRBD2. This CDR3 spans 16 amino acids. V lost 0 bases to trimming and J lost 3 bases; unmatched junction nucleotides: 4. In germline, CDR1 is SGHNT, CDR2 YENEEA. The CDR3 DNA is TGTGCCAGCAGCTTAGATTCGGGACTAGACTACAATGAGCAGTTCTTC. It translates to CASSLDSGLDYNEQFF.

Only a few counts were recorded for this clone. CDR3 protein: CASNPLMAGGGTDTQYF. The CDR3 bases are TGTGCCAGCAATCCCCTTATGGCGGGAGGGGGGACAGATACGCAGTATTTT. The gene calls are TRBV28 and TRBJ2-3; 9 positions agree with TRBD2. Trimming took 7 bases from V and 3 from J; bases not matched to a gene: 14. This CDR3 spans 17 amino acids. Germline V gene data show CDR1 as MDHEN and CDR2 as SYDVKM.

The chain is built from TRBV27 and TRBJ1-4; TRBD1 matches at 7 bases. CDR3 length equals 15 residues. Germline-derived CDR1 and CDR2 are MNHEY and SMNVEV (reference sequence). V was pared by 5 bases and J by 14 bases, with 17 bases of the junction left unmatched. This CDR3 reads CASSLTHITGARLFF. In DNA, the CDR3 is TGTGCCAGCAGTCTAACCCACATAACAGGGGCGAGGCTGTTTTTT.

The J gene is TRBJ2-5, the V gene TRBV4-3; D is unclear. Per the germline V gene, CDR1 is LGHNA and CDR2 is YSLEER. V gave up 1 base and J gave up 1 base, with 13 bases separating them. The CDR3 runs 16 residues. The CDR3 reads CASSQGGWATQETQYF. The DNA of the CDR3 is TGCGCCAGCAGCCAAGGAGGCTGGGCTACCCAAGAGACCCAGTACTTC.